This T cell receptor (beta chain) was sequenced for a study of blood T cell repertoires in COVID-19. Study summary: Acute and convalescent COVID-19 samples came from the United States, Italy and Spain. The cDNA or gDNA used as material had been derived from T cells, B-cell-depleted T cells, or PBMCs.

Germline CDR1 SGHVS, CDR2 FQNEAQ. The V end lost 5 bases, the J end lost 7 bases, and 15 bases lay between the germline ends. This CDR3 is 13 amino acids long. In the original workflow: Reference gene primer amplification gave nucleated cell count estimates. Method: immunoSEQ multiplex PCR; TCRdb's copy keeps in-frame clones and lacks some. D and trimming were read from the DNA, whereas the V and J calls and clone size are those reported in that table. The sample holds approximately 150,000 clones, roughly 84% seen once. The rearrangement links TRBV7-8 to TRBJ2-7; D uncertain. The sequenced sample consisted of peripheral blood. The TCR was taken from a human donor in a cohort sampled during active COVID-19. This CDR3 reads CASSPSEFREQYV. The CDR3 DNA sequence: TGTGCCAGCAGCCCTTCGGAATTCAGGGAGCAGTACGTC.